This T cell receptor (beta chain) was retrieved from a study of blood T cell repertoires in COVID-19. Turning to the study itself: Material from acute and convalescent COVID-19 was sourced from the United States, Italy and Spain. From T cells, B-cell-depleted T cells, or PBMCs came the material, which was cDNA or gDNA.

Recovered participants had two consecutive negative NP/OP PCR tests, healthcare professional clearance, or symptom resolution. The CDR3 consists of 13 residues. V was pared by 5 bases and J by 5 bases, with 12 bases between. Germline V gene sequence: CDR1 LGHNA, CDR2 YSLEER. Per the authors' pipeline: Amplification of reference gene primers provided the estimated nucleated cell counts. This table comes from immunoSEQ multiplex PCR, and its TCRdb copy is limited to in-frame clones, with some not included. V, J and clone size are those of that table, while D and trimming were read from the DNA. The sample has approximately 17,000 clones; around 88% are singletons.

The chain is built from TRBV4-3 and TRBJ1-2; D perhaps matches TRBD1 (5 bases). The source material was PBMCs or T cells enriched from blood (not recorded which). This receptor was taken from a woman aged 25 to 39 who had recovered from COVID-19. The CDR3 DNA reads as TGCGCCAGCAGCTTAGGGGTTGGTTATGGCTACACCTTC. Protein: CASSLGVGYGYTF.